This TCR beta chain comes out of a study of early T cells in non-severe SARS-CoV-2 infection. In the study overall: RNA in bulk from unsorted whole blood was sequenced, and chains were unpaired. Study findings and constraints: Private and CD4 specificities were missed by VDJdb matching, which favored anti-spike CD8 responses.

Individual cDNA molecules each received unique molecular identifiers attached to them. TCRdb re-called the 5' RACE reads through MiXCR, storing one row per CDR3 protein. This sample has tens of thousands of distinct CDR3 sequences; about 6.5% occur once, and the top ten carry around 20%. The CDR3 sequence is 15 residues long. V was shortened by 1 base and J by 7 bases, with 11 bases between the two germline ends. Germline lookup yields CDR1 SGHTA and CDR2 FQGNSA. Many counts were recorded for this clonotype. Its antigen is undetermined. The sequenced sample was whole blood, obtained at baseline. The V call is TRBV7-2, the J call TRBJ1-6; D call uncertain. This clonotype was sampled from an adult who was a healthcare worker with PCR-confirmed SARS-CoV-2 infection or an uninfected control (not recorded which). This CDR3 is CASSLGPPSNSPLHF. The DNA for the CDR3 is TGTGCCAGCAGCTTAGGACCACCTTCGAATTCACCCCTCCACTTT.